This T cell receptor beta chain originates from a study of cytomegalovirus exposure and HLA in healthy donors. General observations from the study: The authors assumed roughly uniform sequencing depth across donors for presence/absence analyses.

With regard to this clone: Its antigen is currently unknown.

Use of 60 Vbeta and 13 Jbeta primers characterized the PCR. Assay used: immunoSEQ multiplex PCR; TCRdb lists only in-frame clones, some missing. The table shows about 130,000 clones, with approximately 80% occurring only once. CDR3 length equals 16 residues. Deletions cut 3 bases from V and 7 bases from J, with 16 bases between. Germline V gene sequence: CDR1 MGHRA, CDR2 YSYEKL. The rearrangement joins TRBV4-1 to TRBJ1-6, with a weak D call TRBD1 (6 bases). The TCR sequence derives from a man aged 45-60 years in good health and CMV-seronegative. Sequenced input: PBMCs. CDR3 amino acids: CASSHPGGQGNSPLHF. The DNA of the CDR3 is TGCGCCAGCAGCCACCCCGGGGGGCAGGGAAATTCACCCCTCCACTTT.